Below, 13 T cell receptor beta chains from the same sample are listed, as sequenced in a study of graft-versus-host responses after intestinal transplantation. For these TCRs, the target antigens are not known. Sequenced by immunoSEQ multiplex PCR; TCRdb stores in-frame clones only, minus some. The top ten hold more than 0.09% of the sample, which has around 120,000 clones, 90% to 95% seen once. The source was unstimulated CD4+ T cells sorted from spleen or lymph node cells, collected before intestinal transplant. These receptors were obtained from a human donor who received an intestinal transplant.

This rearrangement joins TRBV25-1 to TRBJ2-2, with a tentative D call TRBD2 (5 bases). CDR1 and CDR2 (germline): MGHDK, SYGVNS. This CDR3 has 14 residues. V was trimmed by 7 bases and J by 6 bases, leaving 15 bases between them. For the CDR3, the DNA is TGTGCCAGCACCCGAAGAGGGTACCCCGGGGAGCTGTTTTTT. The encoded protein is CASTRRGYPGELFF.

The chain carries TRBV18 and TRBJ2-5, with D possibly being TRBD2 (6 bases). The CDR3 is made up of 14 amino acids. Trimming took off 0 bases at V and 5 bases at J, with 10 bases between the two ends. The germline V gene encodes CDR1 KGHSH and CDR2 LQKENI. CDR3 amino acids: CASSPPEGRETQYF. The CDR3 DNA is TGTGCCAGCTCACCACCCGAGGGGAGGGAGACCCAGTACTTC.

For the CDR3, the DNA is TGTGCCAGCAGCTTAGGGACTAGCGGGAGTTACAATGAGCAGTTCTTC. Its protein is CASSLGTSGSYNEQFF. This rearrangement joins TRBV7-8 to TRBJ2-1; 13 bases agree with TRBD2. Germline trimming cut 1 base from V and 4 bases from J; bases unmatched to any gene: 1. CDR1 is SGHVS, CDR2 FQNEAQ, per germline. The CDR3 extends over 16 amino acids.

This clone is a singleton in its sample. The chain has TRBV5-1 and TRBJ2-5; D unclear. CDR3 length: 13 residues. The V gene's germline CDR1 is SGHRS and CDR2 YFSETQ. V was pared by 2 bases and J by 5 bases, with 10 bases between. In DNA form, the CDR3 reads TGCGCCAGCAGCTTCCGACGTGATGAGACCCAGTACTTC. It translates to CASSFRRDETQYF.

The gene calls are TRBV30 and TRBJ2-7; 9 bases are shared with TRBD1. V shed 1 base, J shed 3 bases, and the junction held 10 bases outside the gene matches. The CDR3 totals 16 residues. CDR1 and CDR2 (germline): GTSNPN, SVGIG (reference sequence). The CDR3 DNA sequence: TGTGCCTGGAGTGCCACCGGGACAGGGTTTGACTACGAGCAGTACTTC. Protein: CAWSATGTGFDYEQYF.

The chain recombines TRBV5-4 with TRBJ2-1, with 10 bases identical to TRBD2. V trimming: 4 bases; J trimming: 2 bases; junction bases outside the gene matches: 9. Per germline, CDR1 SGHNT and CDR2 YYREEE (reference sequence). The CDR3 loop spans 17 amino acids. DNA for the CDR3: TGTGCCAGCAGCCGTCGAGCCACTAGCGGGGCCTACAATGAGCAGTTCTTC. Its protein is CASSRRATSGAYNEQFF.

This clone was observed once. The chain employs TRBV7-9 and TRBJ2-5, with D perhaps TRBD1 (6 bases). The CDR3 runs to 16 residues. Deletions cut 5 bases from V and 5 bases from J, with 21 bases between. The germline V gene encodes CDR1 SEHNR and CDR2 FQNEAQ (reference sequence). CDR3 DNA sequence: TGTGCCAGCAGCCCCCCAGGGGCCACCGGCGGGGAGACCCAGTACTTC. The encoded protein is CASSPPGATGGETQYF.

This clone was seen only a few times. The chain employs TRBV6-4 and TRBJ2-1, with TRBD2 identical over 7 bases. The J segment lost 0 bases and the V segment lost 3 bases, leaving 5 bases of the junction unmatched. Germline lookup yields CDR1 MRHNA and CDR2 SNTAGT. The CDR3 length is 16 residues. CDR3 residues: CASSDRIAGSYNEQFF. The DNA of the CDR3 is TGTGCCAGCAGTGATCGGATAGCGGGCTCCTACAATGAGCAGTTCTTC.

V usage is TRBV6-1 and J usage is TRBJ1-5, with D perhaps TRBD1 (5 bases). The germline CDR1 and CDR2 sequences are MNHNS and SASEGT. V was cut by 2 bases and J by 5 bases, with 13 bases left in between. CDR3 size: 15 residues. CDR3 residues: CASSEKTRADQPQHF. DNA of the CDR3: TGTGCCAGCAGTGAAAAGACCAGGGCCGATCAGCCCCAGCATTTT.

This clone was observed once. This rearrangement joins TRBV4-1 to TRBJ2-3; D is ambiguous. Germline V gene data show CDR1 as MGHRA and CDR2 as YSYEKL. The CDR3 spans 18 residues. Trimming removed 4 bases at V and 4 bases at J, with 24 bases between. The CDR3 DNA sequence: TGCGCCAGCAGCCTCAAACCGGCCGAGGCTGAAGGCGCAGATACGCAGTATTTT. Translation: CASSLKPAEAEGADTQYF.

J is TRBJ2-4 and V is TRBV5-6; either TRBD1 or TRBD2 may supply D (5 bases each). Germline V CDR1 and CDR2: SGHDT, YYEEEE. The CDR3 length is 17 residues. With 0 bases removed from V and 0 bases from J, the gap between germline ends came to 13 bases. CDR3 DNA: TGTGCCAGCAGCTTGGTGGGGGTAACTATAGCCAAAAACATTCAGTACTTC. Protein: CASSLVGVTIAKNIQYF. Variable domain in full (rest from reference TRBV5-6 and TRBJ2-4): DAGVTQSPTHLIKTRGQQVTLRCSPKSGHDTVSWYQQALGQGPQFIFQYYEEEERQRGNFPDRFSGHQFPNYSSELNVNALLLGDSALYLCASSLVGVTIAKNIQYFGAGTRLSVL.

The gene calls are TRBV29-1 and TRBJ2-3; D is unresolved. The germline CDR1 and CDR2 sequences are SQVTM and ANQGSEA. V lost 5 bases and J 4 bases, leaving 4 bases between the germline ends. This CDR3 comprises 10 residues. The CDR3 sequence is CSVPPDTQYF. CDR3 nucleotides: TGCAGCGTTCCTCCAGATACGCAGTATTTT.

This CDR3 reads CAWSVRGNGELFF. In DNA form, the CDR3 reads TGTGCCTGGAGTGTACGGGGAAACGGGGAGCTGTTTTTT. This chain links TRBV30 with TRBJ2-2; a weak D match, TRBD2 (5 bases). From germline, CDR1 is GTSNPN and CDR2 SVGIG (reference sequence). The CDR3 has 13 amino acids. V was shortened by 0 bases and J by 7 bases, with 9 bases between the two germline ends.